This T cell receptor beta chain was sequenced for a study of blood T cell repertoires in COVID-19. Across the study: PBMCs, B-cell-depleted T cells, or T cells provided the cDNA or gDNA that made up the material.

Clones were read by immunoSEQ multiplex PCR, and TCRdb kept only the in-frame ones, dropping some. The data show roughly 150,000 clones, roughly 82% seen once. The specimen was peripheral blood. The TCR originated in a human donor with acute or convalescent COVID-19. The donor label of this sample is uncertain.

CDR3 DNA: TGTGCCAGCAGCTACCCGCTAAGGCAGGGGAAAATGGAAGAGACCCAGTACTTC. As protein: CASSYPLRQGKMEETQYF. This rearrangement joins TRBV7-8 to TRBJ2-5, with D possibly matching TRBD1 (6 bases). The CDR3 runs 18 residues. Germline CDR1 SGHVS, CDR2 FQNEAQ. Trimming cost V 4 bases and J 3 bases, with 24 bases left between them. The complete variable domain, with remaining parts taken from reference TRBV7-8 and TRBJ2-5, reads GAGVSQSPRYKVAKRGQDVALRCDPISGHVSLFWYQQALGQGPEFLTYFQNEAQLDKSGLPSDRFFAERPEGSVSTLKIQRTQQEDSAVYLCASSYPLRQGKMEETQYFGPGTRLLVL.